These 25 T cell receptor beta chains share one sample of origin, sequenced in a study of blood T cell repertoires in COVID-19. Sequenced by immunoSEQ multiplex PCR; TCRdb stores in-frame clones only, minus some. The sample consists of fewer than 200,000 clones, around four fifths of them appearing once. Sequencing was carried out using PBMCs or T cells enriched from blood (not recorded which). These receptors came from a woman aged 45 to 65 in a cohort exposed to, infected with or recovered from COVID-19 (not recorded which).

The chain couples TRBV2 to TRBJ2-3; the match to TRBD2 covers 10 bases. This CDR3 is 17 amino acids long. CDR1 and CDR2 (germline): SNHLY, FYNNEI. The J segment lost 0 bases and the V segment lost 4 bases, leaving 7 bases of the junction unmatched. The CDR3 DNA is TGTGCCAGCAGTGTGGCTAGCGGGGGAAAAAGCACAGATACGCAGTATTTT. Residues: CASSVASGGKSTDTQYF.

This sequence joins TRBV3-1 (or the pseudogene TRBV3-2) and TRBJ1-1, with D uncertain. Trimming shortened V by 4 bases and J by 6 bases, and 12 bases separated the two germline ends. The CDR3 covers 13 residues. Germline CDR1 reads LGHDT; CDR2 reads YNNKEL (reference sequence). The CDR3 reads CASSRGLAAEAFF. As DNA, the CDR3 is TGTGCCAGCAGCCGCGGACTCGCCGCTGAAGCTTTCTTT.

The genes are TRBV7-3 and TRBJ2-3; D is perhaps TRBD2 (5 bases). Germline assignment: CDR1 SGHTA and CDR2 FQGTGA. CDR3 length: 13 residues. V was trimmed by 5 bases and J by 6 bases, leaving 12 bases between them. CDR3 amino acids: CASSPERVDTQYF. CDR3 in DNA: TGTGCCAGCAGCCCCGAGAGGGTGGATACGCAGTATTTT.

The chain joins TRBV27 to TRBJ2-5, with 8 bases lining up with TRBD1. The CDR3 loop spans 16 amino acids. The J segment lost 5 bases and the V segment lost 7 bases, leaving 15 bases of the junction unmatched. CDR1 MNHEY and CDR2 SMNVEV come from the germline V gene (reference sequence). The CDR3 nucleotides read TGTGCCAGCATCTTCTCGCAGGGGGCGTCGATGGAGACCCAGTACTTC. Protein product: CASIFSQGASMETQYF.

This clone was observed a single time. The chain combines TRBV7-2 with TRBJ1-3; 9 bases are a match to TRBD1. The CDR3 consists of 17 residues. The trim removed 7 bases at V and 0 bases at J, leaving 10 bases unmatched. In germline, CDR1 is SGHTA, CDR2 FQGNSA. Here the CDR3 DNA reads TGTGCCAGCACCCTCCAGACAGGGGGGTACTCTGGAAACACCATATATTTT. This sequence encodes CASTLQTGGYSGNTIYF.

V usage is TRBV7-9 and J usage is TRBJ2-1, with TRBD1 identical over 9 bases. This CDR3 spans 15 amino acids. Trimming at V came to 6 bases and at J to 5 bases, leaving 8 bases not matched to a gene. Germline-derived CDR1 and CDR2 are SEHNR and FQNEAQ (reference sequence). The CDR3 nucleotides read TGTGCCAGCAGTACCGGGACAGGGATTAACAATGAGCAGTTCTTC. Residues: CASSTGTGINNEQFF.

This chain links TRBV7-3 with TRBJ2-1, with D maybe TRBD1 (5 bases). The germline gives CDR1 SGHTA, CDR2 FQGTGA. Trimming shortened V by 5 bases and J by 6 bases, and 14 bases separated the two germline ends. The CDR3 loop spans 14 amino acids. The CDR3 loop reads CASSPRVTSNEQFF. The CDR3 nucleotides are TGTGCCAGCAGCCCCAGGGTTACCTCCAATGAGCAGTTCTTC.

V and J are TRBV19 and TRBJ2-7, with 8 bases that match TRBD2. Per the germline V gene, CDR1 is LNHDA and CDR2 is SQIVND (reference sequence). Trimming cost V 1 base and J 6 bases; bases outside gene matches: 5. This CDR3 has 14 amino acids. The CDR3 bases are TGTGCCAGTAGTATAGGGCTAGCGGGCGCCGAGCAGTACTTC. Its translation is CASSIGLAGAEQYF.

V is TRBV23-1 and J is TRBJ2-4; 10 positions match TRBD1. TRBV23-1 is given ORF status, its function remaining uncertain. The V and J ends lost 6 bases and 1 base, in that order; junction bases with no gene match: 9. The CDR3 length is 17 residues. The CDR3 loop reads CASRNQDRGEAKNIQYF. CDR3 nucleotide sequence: TGCGCCAGCAGGAACCAGGACAGGGGGGAGGCCAAAAACATTCAGTACTTC.

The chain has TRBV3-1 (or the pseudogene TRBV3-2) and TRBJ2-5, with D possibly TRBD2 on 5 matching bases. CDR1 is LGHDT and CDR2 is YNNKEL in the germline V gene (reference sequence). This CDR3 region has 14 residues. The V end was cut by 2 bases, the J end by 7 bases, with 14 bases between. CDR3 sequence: CASSQRAGLRTQYF. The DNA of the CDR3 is TGTGCCAGCAGCCAACGGGCGGGTCTCCGGACCCAGTACTTC.

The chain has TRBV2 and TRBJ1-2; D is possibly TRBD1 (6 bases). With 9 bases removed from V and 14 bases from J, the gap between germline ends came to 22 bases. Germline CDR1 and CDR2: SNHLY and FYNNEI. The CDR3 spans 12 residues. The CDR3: CARKGDTVGRTF. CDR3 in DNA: TGTGCCAGAAAGGGGGATACGGTTGGGCGGACCTTC.

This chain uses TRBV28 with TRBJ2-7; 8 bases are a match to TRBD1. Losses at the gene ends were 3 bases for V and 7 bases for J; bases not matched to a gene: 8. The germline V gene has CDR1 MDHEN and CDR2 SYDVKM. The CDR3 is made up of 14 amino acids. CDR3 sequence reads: CASSLRQGAFEQYF. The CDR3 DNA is TGTGCCAGCAGTTTGAGGCAGGGGGCTTTTGAGCAGTACTTC. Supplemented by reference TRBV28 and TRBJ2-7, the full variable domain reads DVKVTQSSRYLVKRTGEKVFLECVQDMDHENMFWYRQDPGLGLRLIYFSYDVKMKEKGDIPEGYSVSREKKERFSLILESASTNQTSMYLCASSLRQGAFEQYFGPGTRLTVT.

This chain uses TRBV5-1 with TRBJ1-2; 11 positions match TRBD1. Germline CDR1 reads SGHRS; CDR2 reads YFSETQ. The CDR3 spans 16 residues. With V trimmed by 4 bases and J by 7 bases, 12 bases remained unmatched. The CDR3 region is CASSTDLGQGASGYTF. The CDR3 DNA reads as TGCGCCAGCAGCACGGATTTAGGACAGGGGGCATCTGGCTACACCTTC.

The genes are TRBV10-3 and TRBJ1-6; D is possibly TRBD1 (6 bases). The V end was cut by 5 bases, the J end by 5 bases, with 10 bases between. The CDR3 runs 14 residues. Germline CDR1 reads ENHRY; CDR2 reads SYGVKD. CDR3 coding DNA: TGTGCCATCAGTACGGGGACAAATAATTCACCCCTCCACTTT. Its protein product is CAISTGTNNSPLHF.

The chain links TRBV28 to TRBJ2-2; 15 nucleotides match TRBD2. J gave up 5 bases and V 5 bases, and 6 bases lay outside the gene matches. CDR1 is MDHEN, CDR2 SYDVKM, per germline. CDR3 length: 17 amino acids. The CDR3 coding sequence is TGTGCCAGCAGTGACCCGGGACTAGCGGGGGGAACCGGGGAGCTGTTTTTT. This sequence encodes CASSDPGLAGGTGELFF.

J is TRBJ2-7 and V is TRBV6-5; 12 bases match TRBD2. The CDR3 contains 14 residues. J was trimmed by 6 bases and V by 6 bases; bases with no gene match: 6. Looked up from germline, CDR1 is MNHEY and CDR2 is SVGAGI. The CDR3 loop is CASSITSGRLEQYF. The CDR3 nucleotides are TGTGCCAGCAGCATTACTAGCGGGAGGCTCGAGCAGTACTTC.

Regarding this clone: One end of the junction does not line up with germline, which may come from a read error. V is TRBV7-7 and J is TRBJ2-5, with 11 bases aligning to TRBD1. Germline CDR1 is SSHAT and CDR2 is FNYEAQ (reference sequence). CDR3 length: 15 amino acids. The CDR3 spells CASSQTGTGGETQYF. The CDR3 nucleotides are TGTGCTAGCAGCCAAACCGGGACAGGGGGTGAGACCCAGTACTTC. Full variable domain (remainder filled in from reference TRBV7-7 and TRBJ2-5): GAGVSQSPRYKVTKRGQDVTLRCDPISSHATLYWYQQALGQGPEFLTYFNYEAQPDKSGLPSDRFSAERPEGSISTLTIQRTEQRDSAMYRCASSQTGTGGETQYFGPGTRLLVL.

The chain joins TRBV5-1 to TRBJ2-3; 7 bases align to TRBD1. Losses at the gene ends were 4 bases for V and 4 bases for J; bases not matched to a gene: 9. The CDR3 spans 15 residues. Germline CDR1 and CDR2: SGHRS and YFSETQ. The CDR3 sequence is CASSTRGQDADTQYF. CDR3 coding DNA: TGCGCCAGCAGCACTAGGGGGCAAGACGCAGATACGCAGTATTTT.

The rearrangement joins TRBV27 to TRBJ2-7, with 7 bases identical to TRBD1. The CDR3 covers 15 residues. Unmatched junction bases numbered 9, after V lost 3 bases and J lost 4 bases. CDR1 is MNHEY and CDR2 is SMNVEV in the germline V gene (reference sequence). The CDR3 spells CASSFRSGTDYEQYF. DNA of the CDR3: TGTGCCAGCAGTTTCCGCTCCGGGACAGATTACGAGCAGTACTTC.

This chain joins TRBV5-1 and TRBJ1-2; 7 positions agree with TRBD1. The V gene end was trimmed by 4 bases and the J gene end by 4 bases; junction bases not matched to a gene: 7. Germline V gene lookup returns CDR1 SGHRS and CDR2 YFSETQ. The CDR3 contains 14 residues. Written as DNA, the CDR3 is TGCGCCAGCAGCCCCCCGGGACAGTCCTATGGCTACACCTTC. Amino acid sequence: CASSPPGQSYGYTF.

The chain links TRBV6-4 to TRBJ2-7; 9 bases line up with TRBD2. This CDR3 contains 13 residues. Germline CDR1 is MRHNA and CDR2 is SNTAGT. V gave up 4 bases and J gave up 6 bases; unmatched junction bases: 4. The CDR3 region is CASSVVAGAEQYF. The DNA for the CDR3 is TGTGCCAGCAGTGTCGTAGCGGGAGCCGAGCAGTACTTC.

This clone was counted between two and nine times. The CDR3: CASSLKHLDRVGTTNEKLFF. The CDR3 DNA reads as TGTGCCAGCAGTTTAAAACACCTCGACAGGGTAGGTACAACTAATGAAAAACTGTTTTTT. The V gene is TRBV28, the J gene TRBJ1-4; 7 nucleotides agree with TRBD1. V shed 2 bases, J shed 0 bases, and the junction held 15 bases outside the gene matches. Germline lookup yields CDR1 MDHEN and CDR2 SYDVKM. This CDR3 spans 20 amino acids.

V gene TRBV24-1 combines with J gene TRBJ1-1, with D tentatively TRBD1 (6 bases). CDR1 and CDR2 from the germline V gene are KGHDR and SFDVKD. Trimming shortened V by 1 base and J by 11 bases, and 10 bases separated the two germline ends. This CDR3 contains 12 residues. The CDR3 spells CATSDLGGSAFF. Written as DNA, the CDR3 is TGTGCCACCAGTGATTTAGGGGGTTCGGCTTTCTTT.

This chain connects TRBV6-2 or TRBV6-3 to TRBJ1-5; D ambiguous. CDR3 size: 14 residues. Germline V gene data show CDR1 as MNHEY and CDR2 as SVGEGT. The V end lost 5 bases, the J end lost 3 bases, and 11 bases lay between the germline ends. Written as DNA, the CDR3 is TGTGCCAGCAGTAATCCGGGTCTCAATCAGCCCCAGCATTTT. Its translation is CASSNPGLNQPQHF.

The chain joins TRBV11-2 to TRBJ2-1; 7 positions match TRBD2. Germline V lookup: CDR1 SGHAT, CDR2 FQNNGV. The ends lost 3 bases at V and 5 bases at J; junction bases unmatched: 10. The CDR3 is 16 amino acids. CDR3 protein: CASSFTGGWADNEQFF. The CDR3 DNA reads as TGTGCCAGCAGCTTCACGGGGGGATGGGCGGACAATGAGCAGTTCTTC.